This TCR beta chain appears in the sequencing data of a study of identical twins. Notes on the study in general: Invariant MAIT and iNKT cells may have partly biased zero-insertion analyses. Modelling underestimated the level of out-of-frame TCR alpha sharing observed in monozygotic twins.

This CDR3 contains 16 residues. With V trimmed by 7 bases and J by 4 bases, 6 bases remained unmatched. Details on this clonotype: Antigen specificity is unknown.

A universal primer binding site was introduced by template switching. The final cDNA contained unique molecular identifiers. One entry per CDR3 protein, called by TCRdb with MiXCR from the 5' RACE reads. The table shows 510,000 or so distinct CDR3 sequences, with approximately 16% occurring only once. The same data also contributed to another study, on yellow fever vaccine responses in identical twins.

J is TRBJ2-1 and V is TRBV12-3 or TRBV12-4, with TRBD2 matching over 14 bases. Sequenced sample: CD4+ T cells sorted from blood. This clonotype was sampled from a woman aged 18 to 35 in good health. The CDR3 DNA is TGTGCCAGCACCACGACTAGCGGGAGGGTTTACAATGAGCAGTTCTTC. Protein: CASTTTSGRVYNEQFF.